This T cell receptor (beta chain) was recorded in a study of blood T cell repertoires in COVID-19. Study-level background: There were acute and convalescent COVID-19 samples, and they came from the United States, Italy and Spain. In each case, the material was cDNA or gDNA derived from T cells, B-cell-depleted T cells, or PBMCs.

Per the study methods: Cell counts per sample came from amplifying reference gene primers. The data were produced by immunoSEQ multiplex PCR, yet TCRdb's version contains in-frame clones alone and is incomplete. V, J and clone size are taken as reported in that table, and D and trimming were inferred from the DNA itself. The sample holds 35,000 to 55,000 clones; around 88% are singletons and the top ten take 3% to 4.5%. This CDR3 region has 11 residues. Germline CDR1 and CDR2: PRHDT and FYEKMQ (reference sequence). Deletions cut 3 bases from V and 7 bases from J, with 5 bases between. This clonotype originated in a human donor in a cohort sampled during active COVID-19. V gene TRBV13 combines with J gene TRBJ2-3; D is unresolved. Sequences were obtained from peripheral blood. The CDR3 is CASSLGNTQYF. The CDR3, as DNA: TGTGCCAGCAGCTTGGGCAATACGCAGTATTTT.